The rows below give T cell receptor beta chains drawn from one sample of a study of OX40 agonist ivuxolimab in advanced cancers. Sequencing used immunoSEQ multiplex PCR; TCRdb keeps in-frame clones, though not all of them. The repertoire has 50,000 to 65,000 clones, more than 80% of them found once; the top ten carry roughly 1.9%. The sample was CD4+ or CD8+ T cells sorted from blood, taken in a trial of the OX40 agonist ivuxolimab. The receptors originated from an adult with an advanced solid tumor such as melanoma, head and neck, liver or kidney cancer. Each CDR3 is given with its conserved first and last residue. The order of the fields is D gene, clone size, V gene, J gene, CDR3 protein, CDR3 DNA. A D gene is named only where the DNA matches it firmly. Clone size appears in some rows only: once, few, many, or a class for an expanded clone.

NA	NA	TRBV7-8	TRBJ1-6	CASSLVFSVSRGGNSPLHF	TGTGCCAGCAGCTTAGTCTTTTCTGTGTCACGGGGCGGAAATTCACCCCTCCACTTT
TRBD1	NA	TRBV7-3	TRBJ2-5	CASSLTSRGRAGTQYF	TGTGCCAGCAGCTTAACTTCCAGGGGGCGAGCGGGGACCCAGTACTTC
NA	NA	TRBV5-4	TRBJ2-3	CASSWERTSTDTQYF	TGTGCCAGCAGCTGGGAAAGGACTAGCACAGATACGCAGTATTTT
NA	once	TRBV7-9	TRBJ2-7	CASSLDLRDNYEQYF	TGTGCCAGCAGCTTAGACCTCCGGGACAACTACGAGCAGTACTTC
NA	NA	TRBV5-5	TRBJ1-2	CASSLGRLDYGYTF	TGTGCCAGCAGCTTGGGGAGGCTGGACTATGGCTACACCTTC
NA	NA	TRBV9	TRBJ2-7	CASSVATNYEQYF	TGTGCCAGCAGCGTAGCTACGAACTACGAGCAGTACTTC
NA	once	TRBV7-2	TRBJ2-2	CASSAHWAENTGELFF	TGTGCCAGCAGCGCTCATTGGGCGGAGAACACCGGGGAGCTGTTTTTT
NA	NA	TRBV7-8	TRBJ1-2	CASRRLGYGYTF	TGTGCCAGTCGGAGGTTGGGCTATGGCTACACCTTC
TRBD1	NA	TRBV28	TRBJ1-1	CASSSTMTGRGAEAFF	TGTGCCAGCAGTTCAACGATGACAGGGAGGGGCGCTGAAGCTTTCTTT
NA	NA	TRBV5-6	TRBJ1-4	CASSLMGVSTNEKLFF	TGTGCCAGCAGCTTGATGGGGGTATCAACTAATGAAAAACTGTTTTTT
TRBD2	NA	TRBV5-1	TRBJ2-5	CASSLVGAGGQETQYF	TGCGCCAGCAGCTTGGTTGGGGCGGGGGGACAAGAGACCCAGTACTTC
NA	NA	TRBV28	TRBJ2-2	CASTGPGTGELFF	TGTGCCAGCACGGGTCCCGGCACCGGGGAGCTGTTTTTT
TRBD2	NA	TRBV7-3	TRBJ2-1	CASSPTLAGGLNEQFF	TGTGCCAGCAGCCCCACATTAGCGGGGGGCTTAAATGAGCAGTTCTTC
NA	NA	TRBV6-6	TRBJ2-1	CASSFQGNEQFF	TGTGCCAGCAGTTTTCAGGGAAATGAGCAGTTCTTC
TRBD1	NA	TRBV30	TRBJ1-1	CAWSVQSRGTEAFF	TGTGCCTGGAGTGTACAGAGCAGGGGGACTGAAGCTTTCTTT
NA	NA	TRBV6-1	TRBJ1-3	CASSEEERGAGNTIYF	TGTGCCAGCAGTGAAGAGGAGCGGGGGGCTGGAAACACCATATATTTT
NA	once	TRBV19	TRBJ1-5	CASTLQARLNQPQHF	TGTGCCAGCACCTTACAGGCTAGGCTTAATCAGCCCCAGCATTTT
NA	NA	TRBV6-1	TRBJ1-6	CASSDRGGGGSPLHF	TGTGCCAGCAGTGACAGGGGCGGGGGAGGTTCACCCCTCCACTTT
TRBD1	NA	TRBV5-1	TRBJ2-7	CASSLLPTGTGAEQYF	TGCGCCAGCAGCTTATTGCCCACCGGGACAGGGGCTGAGCAGTACTTC
NA	NA	TRBV5-4	TRBJ1-3	CASSLDAIASGNTIYF	TGTGCCAGCAGCTTGGATGCCATCGCCTCTGGAAACACCATATATTTT
TRBD2	NA	TRBV7-6	TRBJ2-5	CASSLEASGSQETQYF	TGTGCCAGCAGCTTAGAGGCTAGCGGGAGCCAAGAGACCCAGTACTTC
NA	NA	TRBV6-5	TRBJ1-4	CASSEGQGNEKLFF	TGTGCCAGCAGTGAGGGACAAGGGAATGAAAAACTGTTTTTT
NA	NA	TRBV7-3	TRBJ2-3	CASSSVGANTDTQYF	TGTGCCAGCAGCTCTGTTGGGGCTAACACAGATACGCAGTATTTT
NA	NA	TRBV28	TRBJ2-3	CASSFVAGLSSGTDTQYF	TGTGCCAGCAGTTTTGTCGCCGGGCTGTCCAGCGGCACAGATACGCAGTATTTT
TRBD1	NA	TRBV23-1	TRBJ2-6	CASKGQADSGANVLTF	TGCGCCAGCAAGGGACAGGCAGATTCTGGGGCCAACGTCCTGACTTTC
NA	NA	TRBV9	TRBJ2-5	CASSVAGGQETQYF	TGTGCCAGCAGCGTAGCTGGAGGACAAGAGACCCAGTACTTC
NA	NA	TRBV5-1	TRBJ1-1	CASSSTGIEAFF	TGCGCCAGCAGCTCGACAGGAATCGAAGCTTTCTTT
TRBD1	NA	TRBV4-1	TRBJ1-4	CASSQGQATNEKLFF	TGCGCCAGCAGCCAGGGACAGGCAACTAATGAAAAACTGTTTTTT
NA	NA	TRBV19	TRBJ1-1	CASSIAAGGSGTEAFF	TGTGCCAGTAGTATAGCTGCGGGGGGTTCGGGAACTGAAGCTTTCTTT
NA	NA	TRBV19	TRBJ1-4	CASSGGDSSNEKLFF	TGTGCCAGTAGTGGGGGTGACAGTTCTAATGAAAAACTGTTTTTT
NA	once	TRBV6-5	TRBJ1-4	CASSYEARGNEKLFF	TGTGCCAGCAGTTACGAGGCCAGGGGTAATGAAAAACTGTTTTTT
NA	NA	TRBV7-2	TRBJ1-5	CASSLVAGMGNQPQHF	TGTGCCAGCAGCTTAGTAGCGGGAATGGGCAATCAGCCCCAGCATTTT
TRBD1	NA	TRBV5-1	TRBJ2-1	CASSPGPGQYNEQFF	TGCGCCAGCAGCCCGGGACCGGGACAGTACAATGAGCAGTTCTTC
TRBD2	NA	TRBV2	TRBJ2-3	CASMSGGTDTQYF	TGTGCCAGCATGAGCGGGGGCACAGATACGCAGTATTTT
NA	NA	TRBV5-6	TRBJ2-5	CASSLEAGLETQYF	TGTGCCAGCAGCTTGGAAGCAGGGTTAGAGACCCAGTACTTC